This TCR beta chain was sequenced in a study of blood T cell repertoires in COVID-19. Looking at the study overall: The study drew acute and convalescent COVID-19 samples from the United States, Italy and Spain. The cDNA or gDNA used as material had been derived from T cells, B-cell-depleted T cells, or PBMCs.

V was cut by 0 bases and J by 4 bases, with 10 bases left in between. Germline CDR1 and CDR2: MNHEY and SVGAGI. The CDR3 sequence is 15 residues long. TCRdb's copy holds only in-frame clones and misses some; the assay was immunoSEQ multiplex PCR. The table includes some 250,000 clones, 81% detected once. The sequence was obtained from a woman aged 80 or over with acute or convalescent COVID-19. The sequenced sample consisted of peripheral blood. The chain joins TRBV6-5 to TRBJ1-3; D remains ambiguous. The DNA for the CDR3 is TGTGCCAGCAGTTACTCTGCCCAGGCCGGAAACACCATATATTTT. This encodes CASSYSAQAGNTIYF.